This record covers a single T cell receptor beta chain. Its antigen is not identified. These data belong to a study of OX40 agonist ivuxolimab in advanced cancers. Turning to the study itself: The treatment was a fully human IgG2 OX40 agonist, ivuxolimab.

Measured with immunoSEQ multiplex PCR; TCRdb has only the in-frame clones, and not every one. The sample contains about 20,000 clones, approximately 87% of which appear only once. V dropped 2 bases and J dropped 4 bases, with 9 bases sitting between them. Germline V gives CDR1 ENHRY, CDR2 SYGVKD. The CDR3 has 13 amino acids. Study outcomes and limitations: Partial responders at 0.1-3.0 mg/kg showed near-lowest clonal expansion.

The sample in question was CD4+ or CD8+ T cells sorted from blood, obtained in a trial of the OX40 agonist ivuxolimab. The TCR comes from an adult with an advanced solid tumor such as melanoma, head and neck, liver or kidney cancer. The J gene is TRBJ2-7, the V gene TRBV10-3; a weak D match, TRBD2 (6 bases). Here the CDR3 reads CAISEVGGYEQYF. In DNA, the CDR3 is TGTGCCATCAGTGAGGTGGGGGGTTACGAGCAGTACTTC.